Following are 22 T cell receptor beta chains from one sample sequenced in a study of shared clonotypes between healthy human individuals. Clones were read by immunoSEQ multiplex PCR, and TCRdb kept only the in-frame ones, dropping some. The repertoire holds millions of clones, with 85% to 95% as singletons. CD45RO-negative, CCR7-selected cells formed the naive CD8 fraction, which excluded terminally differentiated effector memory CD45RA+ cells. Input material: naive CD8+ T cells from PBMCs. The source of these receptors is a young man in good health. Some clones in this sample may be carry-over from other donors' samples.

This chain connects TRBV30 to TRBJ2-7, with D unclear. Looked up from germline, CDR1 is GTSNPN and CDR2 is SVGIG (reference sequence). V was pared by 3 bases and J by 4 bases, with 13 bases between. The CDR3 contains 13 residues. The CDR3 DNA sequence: TGTGCCTGGAGGGCGGCTGGATGGTACGAGCAGTACTTC. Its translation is CAWRAAGWYEQYF.

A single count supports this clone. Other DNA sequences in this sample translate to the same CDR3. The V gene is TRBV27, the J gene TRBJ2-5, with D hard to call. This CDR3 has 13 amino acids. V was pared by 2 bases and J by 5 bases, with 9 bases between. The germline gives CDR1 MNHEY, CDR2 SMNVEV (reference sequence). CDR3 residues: CASSLLGRETQYF. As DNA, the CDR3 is TGTGCCAGCAGTTTACTCGGCCGGGAGACCCAGTACTTC.

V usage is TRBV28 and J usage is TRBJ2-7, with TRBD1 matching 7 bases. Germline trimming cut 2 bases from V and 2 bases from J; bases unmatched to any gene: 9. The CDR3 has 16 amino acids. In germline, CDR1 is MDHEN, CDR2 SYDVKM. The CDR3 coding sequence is TGTGCCAGCAGTTTACTGATTCGACAGGGCCCCTACGAGCAGTACTTC. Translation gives CASSLLIRQGPYEQYF.

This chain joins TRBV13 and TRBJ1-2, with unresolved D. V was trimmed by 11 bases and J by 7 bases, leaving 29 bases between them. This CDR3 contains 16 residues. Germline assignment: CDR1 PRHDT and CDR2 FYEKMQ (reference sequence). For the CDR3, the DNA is TGTGCCGTCCCGGAGAGTTTCGAAGGGTCTGTAGCTGGCTACACCTTC. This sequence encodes CAVPESFEGSVAGYTF. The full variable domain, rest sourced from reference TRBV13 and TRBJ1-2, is AAGVIQSPRHLIKEKRETATLKCYPIPRHDTVYWYQQGPGQDPQFLISFYEKMQSDKGSIPDRFSAQQFSDYHSELNMSSLELGDSALYFCAVPESFEGSVAGYTFGSGTRLTVV.

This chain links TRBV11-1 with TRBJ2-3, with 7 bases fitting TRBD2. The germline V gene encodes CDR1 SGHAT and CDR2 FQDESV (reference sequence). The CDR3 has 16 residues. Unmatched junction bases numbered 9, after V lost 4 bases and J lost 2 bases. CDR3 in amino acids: CASSSRLAEFTDTQYF. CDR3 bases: TGTGCCAGCAGCTCACGACTAGCTGAGTTCACAGATACGCAGTATTTT. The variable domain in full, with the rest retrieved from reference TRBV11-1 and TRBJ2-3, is EAEVAQSPRYKITEKSQAVAFWCDPISGHATLYWYRQILGQGPELLVQFQDESVVDDSQLPKDRFSAERLKGVDSTLKIQPAELGDSAMYLCASSSRLAEFTDTQYFGPGTRLTVL.

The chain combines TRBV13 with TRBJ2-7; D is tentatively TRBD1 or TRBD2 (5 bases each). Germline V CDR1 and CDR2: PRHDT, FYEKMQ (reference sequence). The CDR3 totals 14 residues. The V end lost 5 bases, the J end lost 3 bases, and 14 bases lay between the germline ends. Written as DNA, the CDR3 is TGTGCCAGCAGCCCTACGGGACGCGGCTACGAGCAGTACTTC. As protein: CASSPTGRGYEQYF.

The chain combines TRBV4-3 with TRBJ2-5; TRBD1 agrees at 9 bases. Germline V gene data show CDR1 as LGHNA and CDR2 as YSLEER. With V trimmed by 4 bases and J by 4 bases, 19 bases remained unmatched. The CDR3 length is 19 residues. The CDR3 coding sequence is TGCGCCAGCAGCCGCCTCGACGGAGGGACAGGGACAATCGGAGAGACCCAGTACTTC. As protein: CASSRLDGGTGTIGETQYF.

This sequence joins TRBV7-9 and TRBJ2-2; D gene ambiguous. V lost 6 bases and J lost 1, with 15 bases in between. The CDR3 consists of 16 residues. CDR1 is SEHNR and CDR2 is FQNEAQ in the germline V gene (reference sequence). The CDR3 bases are TGTGCCAGCAGACGAGGTGGGGATGGGAACACCGGGGAGCTGTTTTTT. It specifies CASRRGGDGNTGELFF.

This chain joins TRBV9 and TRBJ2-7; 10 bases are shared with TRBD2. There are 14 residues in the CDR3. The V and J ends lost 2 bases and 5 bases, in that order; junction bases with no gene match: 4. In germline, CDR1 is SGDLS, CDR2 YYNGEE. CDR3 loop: CASSVSGRFHEQYF. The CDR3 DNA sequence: TGTGCCAGCAGCGTTAGCGGGAGGTTCCACGAGCAGTACTTC.

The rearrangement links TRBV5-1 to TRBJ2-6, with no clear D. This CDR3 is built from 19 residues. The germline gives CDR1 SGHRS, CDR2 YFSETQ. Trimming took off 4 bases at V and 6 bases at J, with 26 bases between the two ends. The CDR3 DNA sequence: TGCGCCAGCAGCCCAAGTACAATAGGCACTCCTCTGGAGGCCAACGTCCTGACTTTC. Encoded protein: CASSPSTIGTPLEANVLTF.

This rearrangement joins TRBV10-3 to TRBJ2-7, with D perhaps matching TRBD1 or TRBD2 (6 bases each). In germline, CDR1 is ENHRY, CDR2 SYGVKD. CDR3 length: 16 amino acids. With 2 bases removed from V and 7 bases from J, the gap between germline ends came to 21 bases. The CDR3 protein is CAISEGGGRSRDEQYF. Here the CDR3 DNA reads TGTGCCATCAGTGAGGGAGGGGGGAGGAGCCGGGATGAGCAGTACTTC.

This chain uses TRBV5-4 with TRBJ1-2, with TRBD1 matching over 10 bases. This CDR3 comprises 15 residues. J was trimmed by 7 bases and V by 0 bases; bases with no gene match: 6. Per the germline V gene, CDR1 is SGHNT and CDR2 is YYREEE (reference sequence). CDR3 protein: CASSLERQGAGGYTF. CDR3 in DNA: TGTGCCAGCAGCTTGGAACGACAGGGGGCGGGTGGCTACACCTTC.

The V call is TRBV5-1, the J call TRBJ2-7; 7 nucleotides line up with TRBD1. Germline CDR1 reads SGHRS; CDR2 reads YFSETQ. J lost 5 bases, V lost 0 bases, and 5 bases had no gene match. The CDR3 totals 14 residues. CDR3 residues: CASSLGQGIHEQYF. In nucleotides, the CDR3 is TGCGCCAGCAGCTTGGGACAGGGTATCCACGAGCAGTACTTC.

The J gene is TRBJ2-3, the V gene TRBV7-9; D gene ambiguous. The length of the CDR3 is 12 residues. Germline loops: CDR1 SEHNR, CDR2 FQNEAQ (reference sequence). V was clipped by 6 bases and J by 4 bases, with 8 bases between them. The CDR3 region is CASSFSADTQYF. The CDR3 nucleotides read TGTGCCAGCAGTTTTAGTGCAGATACGCAGTATTTT.

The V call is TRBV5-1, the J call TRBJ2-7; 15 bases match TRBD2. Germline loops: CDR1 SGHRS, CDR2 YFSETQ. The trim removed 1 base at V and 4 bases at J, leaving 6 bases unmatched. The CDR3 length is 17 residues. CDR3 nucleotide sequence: TGCGCCAGCAGCTTGAGGGGGACTAGCGGGAGGCGGTACGAGCAGTACTTC. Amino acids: CASSLRGTSGRRYEQYF.

As DNA, the CDR3 is TGTGCCAGTAGTATAGGGACAGAGAACACTGAAGCTTTCTTT. It translates to CASSIGTENTEAFF. This rearrangement joins TRBV19 to TRBJ1-1; D may be TRBD1 (6 bases). Trimming took off 1 base at V and 1 base at J, with 7 bases between the two ends. CDR3 size: 14 residues. CDR1 is LNHDA and CDR2 is SQIVND in the germline V gene (reference sequence).

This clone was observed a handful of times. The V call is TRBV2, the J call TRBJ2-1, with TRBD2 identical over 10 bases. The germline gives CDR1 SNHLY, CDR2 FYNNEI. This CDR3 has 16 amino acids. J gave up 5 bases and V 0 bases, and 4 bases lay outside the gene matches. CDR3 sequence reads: CASSEALLAGNNEQFF. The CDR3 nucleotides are TGTGCCAGCAGTGAAGCGTTACTAGCGGGAAACAATGAGCAGTTCTTC.

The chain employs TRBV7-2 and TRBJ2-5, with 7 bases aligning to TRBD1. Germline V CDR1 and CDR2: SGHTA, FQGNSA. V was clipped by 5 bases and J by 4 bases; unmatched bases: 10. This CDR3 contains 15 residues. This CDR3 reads CASSPVRGIGETQYF. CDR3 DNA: TGTGCCAGCAGCCCCGTCAGGGGGATAGGAGAGACCCAGTACTTC.

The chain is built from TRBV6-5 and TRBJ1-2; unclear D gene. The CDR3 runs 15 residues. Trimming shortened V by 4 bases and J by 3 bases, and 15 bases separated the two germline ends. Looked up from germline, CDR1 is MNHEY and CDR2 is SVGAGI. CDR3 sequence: CASSSFQGPDYGYTF. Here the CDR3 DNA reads TGTGCCAGCAGTTCCTTCCAAGGGCCGGACTATGGCTACACCTTC.

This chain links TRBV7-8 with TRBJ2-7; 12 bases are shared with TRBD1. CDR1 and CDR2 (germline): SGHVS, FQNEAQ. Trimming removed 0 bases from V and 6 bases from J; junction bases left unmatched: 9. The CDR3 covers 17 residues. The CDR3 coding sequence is TGTGCCAGCAGCTTAGCCGGGACAGGGGGCTTGATTGTCGAGCAGTACTTC. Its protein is CASSLAGTGGLIVEQYF.

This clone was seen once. The CDR3, as DNA: TGCAGCGTAAGATTAGCGGGAGGTCCAAGCACAGATACGCAGTATTTT. The encoded protein is CSVRLAGGPSTDTQYF. The chain uses TRBV29-1 and TRBJ2-3; 10 bases are shared with TRBD2. The CDR3 is 16 residues long. Trimming cost V 6 bases and J 0 bases; bases outside gene matches: 9. Germline V CDR1 and CDR2: SQVTM, ANQGSEA.

As DNA, the CDR3 is TGTGCCAGCAGTTTTATGGGACAGGGGTATGAAAAACTGTTTTTT. It specifies CASSFMGQGYEKLFF. V and J are TRBV28 and TRBJ1-4; TRBD1 matches 10 bases. The germline gives CDR1 MDHEN, CDR2 SYDVKM. The CDR3 is made up of 15 amino acids. V was clipped by 3 bases and J by 6 bases; unmatched bases: 4.